The 8 T cell receptor beta chains below all came from one sample that was sequenced in a study of response to subunit inactivated influenza vaccine. A single record per CDR3 protein comes from TCRdb applying MiXCR to the RT-PCR reads. The sample records around 570,000 distinct CDR3 sequences, less than 10% being singletons. Sequencing used PBMCs from blood, obtained 23 months after vaccination. These receptors were collected from a man aged 50 to 75 who received an inactivated influenza vaccine.

This clonotype turned up a few times. The rearrangement uses TRBV20-1 and TRBJ2-3, with D possibly matching TRBD2 (6 bases). Germline V lookup: CDR1 DFQATT, CDR2 SNEGSKA (reference sequence). The CDR3 spans 15 residues. Trimming took 0 bases from V and 2 from J, leaving 12 bases between them. The CDR3 loop reads CSARDRRGFTDTQYF. CDR3 sequence (DNA): TGCAGTGCTAGAGATAGGAGGGGCTTCACAGATACGCAGTATTTT.

This clonotype was counted only a few times. The chain couples TRBV3-1 to TRBJ1-2; TRBD1 matches at 11 bases. Germline-derived CDR1 and CDR2 are LGHDT and YNNKEL (reference sequence). The CDR3 loop spans 15 amino acids. The J segment lost 4 bases and the V segment lost 4 bases, leaving 5 bases of the junction unmatched. The CDR3 is CASSPRDRGFYGYTF. The CDR3 DNA reads as TGTGCCAGCAGCCCCCGGGACAGGGGGTTCTATGGCTACACCTTC.

This clonotype was detected many times. This rearrangement joins TRBV5-1 to TRBJ2-2; 9 nucleotides line up with TRBD2. The germline gives CDR1 SGHRS, CDR2 YFSETQ. The length of the CDR3 is 15 residues. J gave up 3 bases and V 4 bases, and 4 bases lay outside the gene matches. The CDR3 loop reads CASSPGTSYTGELFF. CDR3 in DNA: TGCGCCAGCAGCCCCGGGACTAGCTACACCGGGGAGCTGTTTTTT.

In its sample, this clonotype was seen a few times. The rearrangement links TRBV7-2 to TRBJ2-7; D remains unclear. The CDR3 runs 14 residues. The V gene lost 3 bases and the J gene lost 2 bases, with 11 bases spanning the gap. Germline V gene sequence: CDR1 SGHTA, CDR2 FQGNSA. The CDR3 is CASSFRTRPYEQYF. CDR3 nucleotides: TGTGCCAGCAGCTTTCGCACAAGACCCTACGAGCAGTACTTC.

This clonotype has more than one count but fewer than ten. The chain couples TRBV12-3 or TRBV12-4 to TRBJ2-1; D assignment may be TRBD1 or TRBD2 (5 bases each). Trimming removed 3 bases from V and 1 base from J, with 10 bases in between. The CDR3 has 15 amino acids. The CDR3 DNA reads as TGTGCCAGCAGTTTTCTAGGGGAGTCCTACAATGAGCAGTTCTTC. This translates into CASSFLGESYNEQFF.

This clonotype occurred many times. The J gene is TRBJ1-6, the V gene TRBV4-1; 8 bases match TRBD1. The ends lost 8 bases at V and 6 bases at J; junction bases unmatched: 6. This CDR3 is 14 amino acids long. Germline CDR1 is MGHRA and CDR2 is YSYEKL. The CDR3 sequence is CASGSGQGNSPLHF. The DNA of the CDR3 is TGCGCCAGCGGGTCAGGACAGGGTAATTCACCCCTCCACTTT.

Many counts were recorded for this clonotype. This chain links TRBV24-1 with TRBJ2-1, with D perhaps TRBD1 or TRBD2 (5 bases each). V was cut by 4 bases and J by 10 bases, with 19 bases left in between. This CDR3 contains 15 residues. CDR1 and CDR2 (germline): KGHDR, SFDVKD. The CDR3 DNA reads TGTGCCACCAGTGACTATGGGACCGCTCGAGGCGAGCAGTTCTTC. Protein sequence: CATSDYGTARGEQFF.

At least ten counts were recorded for this clonotype. The chain links TRBV29-1 to TRBJ1-4, with 10 positions matching TRBD1. The CDR3 contains 14 residues. Looked up from germline, CDR1 is SQVTM and CDR2 is ANQGSEA. V lost 1 base, J lost 8 bases, and 4 bases stayed unmatched. The CDR3, as DNA: TGCAGCGTTGAAGGGACAGGGGGAGACGAAAAACTGTTTTTT. Translated, it gives CSVEGTGGDEKLFF.